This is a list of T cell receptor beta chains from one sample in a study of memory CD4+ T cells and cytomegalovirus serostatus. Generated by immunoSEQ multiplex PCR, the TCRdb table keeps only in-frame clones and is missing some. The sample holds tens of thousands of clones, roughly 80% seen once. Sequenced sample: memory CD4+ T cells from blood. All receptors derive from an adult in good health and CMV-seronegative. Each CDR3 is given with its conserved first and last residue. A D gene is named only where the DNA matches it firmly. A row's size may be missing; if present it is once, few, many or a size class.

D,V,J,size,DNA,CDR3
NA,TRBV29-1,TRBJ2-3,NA,TGCAGCGTAGACGACAGGTTTACAGATACGCAGTATTTT,CSVDDRFTDTQYF
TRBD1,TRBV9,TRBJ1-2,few,TGTGCCAGCAGCGGATTCCGGGACAGCTTAGCTAACTATGGCTACACCTTC,CASSGFRDSLANYGYTF
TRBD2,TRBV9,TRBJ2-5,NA,TGTGCCAGCACGAAGGACCCCTGGGCTAGCGGGGGCCAAGAGACCCAGTACTTC,CASTKDPWASGGQETQYF
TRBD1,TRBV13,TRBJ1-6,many,TGTGCCAGCAGCCCGGACAGGGTAAATTCACCCCTCCACTTT,CASSPDRVNSPLHF
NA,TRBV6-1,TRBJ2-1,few,TGTGCCACGGACTCGCTGTACAATGAGCAGTTCTTC,CATDSLYNEQFF
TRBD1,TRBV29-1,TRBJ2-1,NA,TGCAGCGTCAGACCCTCAGGGGGAAATGAGCAGTTCTTC,CSVRPSGGNEQFF
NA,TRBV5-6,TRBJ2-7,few,TGTGCCAGCAGCCGCGGGGTAGAGTCGGGCGAGCAGTACTTC,CASSRGVESGEQYF
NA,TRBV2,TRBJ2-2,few,TGTGCCAGCAGCGAGGGTCAGATCACCGGGGAGCTGTTTTTT,CASSEGQITGELFF
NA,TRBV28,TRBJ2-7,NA,TGTGCCAGCAGTTTACAGGATGCCAGGGGCTACGAGCAGTACTTC,CASSLQDARGYEQYF
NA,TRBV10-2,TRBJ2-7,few,TGCGCCAGCAGTAACGAAGGCTACGAGCAGTACTTC,CASSNEGYEQYF
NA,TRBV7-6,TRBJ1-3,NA,TGTGCCAGCAGCTCCGGACCCAACTCTGGAAACACCATATATTTT,CASSSGPNSGNTIYF
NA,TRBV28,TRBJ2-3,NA,TGTGCCAGCAGTTTCTCTTCGGCAGGAAAAGATACGCAGTATTTT,CASSFSSAGKDTQYF
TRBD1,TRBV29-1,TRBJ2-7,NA,TGCAGCGTTACCGGGACAGGAACTTCCCAGTACTTC,CSVTGTGTSQYF
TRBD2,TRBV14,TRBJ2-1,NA,TGTGCCAGCAGCCAAGAGGCCGTCACGGGACTAGCGGGGAATGAGCAGTTCTTC,CASSQEAVTGLAGNEQFF
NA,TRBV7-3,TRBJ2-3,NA,TGTGCCAGCAGCTCCCTAGGACCGGGAGATACGCAGTATTTT,CASSSLGPGDTQYF
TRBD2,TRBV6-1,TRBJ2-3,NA,TGTGCCAGCAGCTTACTAGCGGGTTCCACAGATACGCAGTATTTT,CASSLLAGSTDTQYF
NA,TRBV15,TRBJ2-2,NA,TGTGCCACCAGCAGAGATAGCACCGGGGAGCTGTTTTTT,CATSRDSTGELFF